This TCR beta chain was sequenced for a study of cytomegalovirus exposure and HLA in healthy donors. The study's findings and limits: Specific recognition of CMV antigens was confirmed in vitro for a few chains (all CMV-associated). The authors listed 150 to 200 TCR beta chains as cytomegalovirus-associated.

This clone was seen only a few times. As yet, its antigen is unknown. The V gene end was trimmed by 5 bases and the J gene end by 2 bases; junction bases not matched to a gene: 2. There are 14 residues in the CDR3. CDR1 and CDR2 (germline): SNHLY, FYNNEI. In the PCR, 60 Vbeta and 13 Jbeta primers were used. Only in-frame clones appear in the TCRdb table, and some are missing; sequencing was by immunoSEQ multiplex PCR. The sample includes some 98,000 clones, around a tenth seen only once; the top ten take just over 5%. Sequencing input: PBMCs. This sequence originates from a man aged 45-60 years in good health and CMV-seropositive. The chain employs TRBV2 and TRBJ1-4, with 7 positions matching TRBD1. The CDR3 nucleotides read TGTGCCAGCAGTACGGGACAGACTAATGAAAAACTGTTTTTT. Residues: CASSTGQTNEKLFF.